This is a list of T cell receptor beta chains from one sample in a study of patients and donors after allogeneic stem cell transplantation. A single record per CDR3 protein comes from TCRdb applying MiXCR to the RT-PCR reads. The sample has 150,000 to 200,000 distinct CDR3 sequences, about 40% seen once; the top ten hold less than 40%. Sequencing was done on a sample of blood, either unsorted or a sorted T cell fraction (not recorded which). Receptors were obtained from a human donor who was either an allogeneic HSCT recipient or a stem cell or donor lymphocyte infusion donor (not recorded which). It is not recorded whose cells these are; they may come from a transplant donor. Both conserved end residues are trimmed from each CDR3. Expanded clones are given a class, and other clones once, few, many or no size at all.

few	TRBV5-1	ASSLDGTTTDTQY
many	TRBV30	ARAGRNNEQF
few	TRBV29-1	SVELGGLNTEAF
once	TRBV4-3	ASSQEGLATEQF
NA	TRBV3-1	ASSLDRGRADTQY
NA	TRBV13	ASSLVAGERNEQF
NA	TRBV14	ASSQVGGLETQY
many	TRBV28	ASSSNRGGGMYEQY
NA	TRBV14	ASSQAVGLGYNEQF
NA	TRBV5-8	ASSLRYEQY
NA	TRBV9	ASSDLSDIYNSPLH
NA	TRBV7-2	ASSLAGTGREAF
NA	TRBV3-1	ASRNKQGVSEAF
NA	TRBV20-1	SARDLGVGPEAF
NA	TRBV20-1	SATGTRLGTGELF